A single TCR beta chain is shown here with its context. Its target is not known. These data originate in a study of CD8 T cells in ankylosing spondylitis. Study-wide points: Disease-associated clonotypes exhibited CD8+ identity and were relatively infrequent in peripheral blood. A TCR beta motif made of roughly eight highly homologous variants seemed typical of ankylosing spondylitis blood. Some motif variants had been reported before (in reactive arthritis synovial fluid and blood).

Germline V gene data show CDR1 as MNHEY and CDR2 as SVGEGT. The CDR3 has 21 amino acids. Deletions cut 2 bases from V and 3 bases from J, with 30 bases between. A single record per CDR3 protein comes from TCRdb applying MiXCR to the 5' RACE reads. The data show approximately 350,000 distinct CDR3 sequences, roughly 15% seen once. This TCR was recovered from a male donor with ankylosing spondylitis or in good health (not recorded which). The source material was blood, either unsorted or a sorted T cell fraction (not recorded which). The V gene is TRBV6-2 or TRBV6-3, the J gene TRBJ2-3; D unresolved. The CDR3 sequence is CASSYRPSTWGYSQRTDTQYF. DNA for the CDR3: TGTGCCAGCAGTTACCGCCCCTCTACCTGGGGTTACTCTCAGAGGACAGATACGCAGTATTTT.